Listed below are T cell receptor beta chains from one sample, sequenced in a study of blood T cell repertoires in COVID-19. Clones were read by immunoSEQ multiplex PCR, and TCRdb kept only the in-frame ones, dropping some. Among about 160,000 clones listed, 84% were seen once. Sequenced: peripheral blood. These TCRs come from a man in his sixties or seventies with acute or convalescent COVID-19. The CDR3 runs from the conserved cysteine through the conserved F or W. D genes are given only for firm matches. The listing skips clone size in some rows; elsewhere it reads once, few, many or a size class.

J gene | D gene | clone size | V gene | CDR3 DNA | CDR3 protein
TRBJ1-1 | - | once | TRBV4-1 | TGCGCCAGCAGCCCCACCGGGACATCCCGGATAAAAGCTTTCTTT | CASSPTGTSRIKAFF
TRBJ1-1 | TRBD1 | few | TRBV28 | TGTGCCAGCAGTTACAGGGGCGACACTGAAGCTTTCTTT | CASSYRGDTEAFF
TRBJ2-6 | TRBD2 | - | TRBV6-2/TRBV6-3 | TGTGCCAGCAGTCAACCCCCGGGGGGACCTGGGGCCAACGTCCTGACTTTC | CASSQPPGGPGANVLTF
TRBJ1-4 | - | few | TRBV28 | TGTGCCAGCAGTCCTCCGGGGTTTCGAACAACTAATGAAAAACTGTTTTTT | CASSPPGFRTTNEKLFF
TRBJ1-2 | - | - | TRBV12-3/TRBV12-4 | TGTGCCAGCAGCTCGGGACAAAATCTACGCTACACCTTC | CASSSGQNLRYTF
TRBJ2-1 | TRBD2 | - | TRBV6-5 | TGTGCCAGCAGCCGGCGGGGGGGATCCTACAATGAGCAGTTCTTC | CASSRRGGSYNEQFF
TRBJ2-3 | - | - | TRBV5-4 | TGTGCCAGCAGCGCCAAAGAGGGGGCAGATACGCAGTATTTT | CASSAKEGADTQYF
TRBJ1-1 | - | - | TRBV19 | TGTGCCAGTAGTATCTTGGGGCAGGGGAACACTGAAGCTTTCTTT | CASSILGQGNTEAFF
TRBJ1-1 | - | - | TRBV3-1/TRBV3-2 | TGTGCCAGCAGCCAAGTGAGAGGAACTGAAGCTTTCTTT | CASSQVRGTEAFF
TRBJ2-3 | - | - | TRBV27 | TGTGCCAGCAGTTTTATCAGGGGAGGGAAGAGCACAGATACGCAGTATTTT | CASSFIRGGKSTDTQYF
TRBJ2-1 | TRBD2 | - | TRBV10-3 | TGTGCCATCAGTGGAGGGACGTCGACTAGCGACTTCTCCTACAATGAGCAGTTCTTC | CAISGGTSTSDFSYNEQFF
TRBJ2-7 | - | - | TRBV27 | TGTGCCAGCAGTTTGGCGGGCTCCTACGAGCAGTACTTC | CASSLAGSYEQYF
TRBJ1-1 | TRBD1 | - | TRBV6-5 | TGTGCCAGCAGGCGACAGGGGGGTAGTACTGAAGCTTTCTTT | CASRRQGGSTEAFF
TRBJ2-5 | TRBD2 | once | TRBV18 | TGTGCCAGCTCACCAAACCGGGAGGGCCTTGGTGAGACCCAGTACTTC | CASSPNREGLGETQYF
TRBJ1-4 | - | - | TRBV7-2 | TGTGCCAGCAGCTTAGCAAGGGGAACTAATGAAAAACTGTTTTTT | CASSLARGTNEKLFF
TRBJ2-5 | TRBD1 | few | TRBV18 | TGTGCCAGCTCAACGGACAGGGTGGAGACCCAGTACTTC | CASSTDRVETQYF
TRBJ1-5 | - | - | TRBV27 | TGTGCCAGCAGTGCGGACTCGGGCAGGAATCAGCCCCAGCATTTT | CASSADSGRNQPQHF
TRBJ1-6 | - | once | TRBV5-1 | TGCGCCAGCAGCTTGGCTGTGGGGCAGGGCAATTCACCCCTCCACTTT | CASSLAVGQGNSPLHF
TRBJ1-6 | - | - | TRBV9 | TGTGCCAGCAGCGTCAGGTCGGGGGGTTCACCCCTCCACTTT | CASSVRSGGSPLHF
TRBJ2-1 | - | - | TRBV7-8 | TGTGCCAGCAGCCTGCGACAGGCACTCGGGCAGTTCTTC | CASSLRQALGQFF
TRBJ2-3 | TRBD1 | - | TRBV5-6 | TGTGCCAGCAGCTCGACAGGGGGGGCAGATACGCAGTATTTT | CASSSTGGADTQYF
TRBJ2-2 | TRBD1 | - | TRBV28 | TGTGCCAGCAGTTCTGAGACAGGGTACACCGGGGAGCTGTTTTTT | CASSSETGYTGELFF